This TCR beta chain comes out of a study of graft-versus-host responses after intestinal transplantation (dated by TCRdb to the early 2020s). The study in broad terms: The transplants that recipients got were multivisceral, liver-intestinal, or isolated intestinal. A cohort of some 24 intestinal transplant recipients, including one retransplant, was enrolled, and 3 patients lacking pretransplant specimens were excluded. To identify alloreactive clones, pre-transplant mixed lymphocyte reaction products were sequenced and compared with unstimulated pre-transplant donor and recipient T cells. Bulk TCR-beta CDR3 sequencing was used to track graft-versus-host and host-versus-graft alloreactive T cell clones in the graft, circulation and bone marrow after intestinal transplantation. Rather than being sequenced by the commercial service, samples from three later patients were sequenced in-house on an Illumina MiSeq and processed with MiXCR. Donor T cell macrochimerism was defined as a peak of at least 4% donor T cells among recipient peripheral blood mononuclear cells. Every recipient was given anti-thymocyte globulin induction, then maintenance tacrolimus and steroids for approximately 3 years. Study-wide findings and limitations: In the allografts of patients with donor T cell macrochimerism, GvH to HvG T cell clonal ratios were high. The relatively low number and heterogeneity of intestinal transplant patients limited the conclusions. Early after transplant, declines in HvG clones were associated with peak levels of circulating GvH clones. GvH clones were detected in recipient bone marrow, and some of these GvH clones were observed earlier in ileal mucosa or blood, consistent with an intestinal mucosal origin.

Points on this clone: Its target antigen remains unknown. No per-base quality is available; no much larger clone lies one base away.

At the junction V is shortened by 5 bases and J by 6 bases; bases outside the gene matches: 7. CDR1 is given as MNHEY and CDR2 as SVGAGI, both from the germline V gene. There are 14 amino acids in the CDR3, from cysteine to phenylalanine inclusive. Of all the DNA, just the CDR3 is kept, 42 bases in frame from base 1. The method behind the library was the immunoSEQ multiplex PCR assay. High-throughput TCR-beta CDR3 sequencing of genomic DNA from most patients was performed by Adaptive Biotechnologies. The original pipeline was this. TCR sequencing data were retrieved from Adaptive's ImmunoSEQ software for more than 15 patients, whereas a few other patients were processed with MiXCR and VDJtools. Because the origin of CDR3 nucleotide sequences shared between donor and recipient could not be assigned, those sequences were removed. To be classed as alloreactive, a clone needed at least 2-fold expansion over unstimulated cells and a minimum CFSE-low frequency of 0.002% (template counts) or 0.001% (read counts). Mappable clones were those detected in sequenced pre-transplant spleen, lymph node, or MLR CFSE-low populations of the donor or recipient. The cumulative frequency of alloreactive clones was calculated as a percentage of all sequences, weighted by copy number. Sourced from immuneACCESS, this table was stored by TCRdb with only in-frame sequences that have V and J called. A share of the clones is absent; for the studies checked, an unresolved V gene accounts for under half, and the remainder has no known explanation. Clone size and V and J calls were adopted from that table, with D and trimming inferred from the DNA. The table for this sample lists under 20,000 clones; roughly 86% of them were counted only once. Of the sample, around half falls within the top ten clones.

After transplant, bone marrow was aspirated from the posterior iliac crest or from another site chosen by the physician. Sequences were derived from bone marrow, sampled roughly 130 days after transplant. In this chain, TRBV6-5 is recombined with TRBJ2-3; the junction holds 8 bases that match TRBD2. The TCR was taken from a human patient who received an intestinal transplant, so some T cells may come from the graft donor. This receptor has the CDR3 CASSRTSPWDTQYF. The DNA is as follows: TGTGCCAGCAGTCGGACTAGCCCGTGGGATACGCAGTATTTT.